One and the same sample provided the 14 T cell receptor beta chains below, sequenced in a study of blood T cell repertoires in COVID-19. Method: immunoSEQ multiplex PCR; TCRdb's copy keeps in-frame clones and lacks some. The table shows approximately 100,000 clones, with 90% to 95% occurring only once. Material: peripheral blood. All receptors come from a man in his 60s with acute or convalescent COVID-19.

The chain carries TRBV24-1 and TRBJ2-1, with D possibly being TRBD2 (5 bases). V dropped 5 bases and J dropped 1 base, with 17 bases sitting between them. Looked up from germline, CDR1 is KGHDR and CDR2 is SFDVKD. The CDR3 is 17 residues long. For the CDR3, the DNA is TGTGCCACCAGTGCTAGGGTAGCGTTGCCTTCCTACAATGAGCAGTTCTTC. Residues: CATSARVALPSYNEQFF.

This clone has just a few counts. The CDR3 is CASSAGTTNTGELFF. Here the CDR3 DNA reads TGCGCCAGCTCCGCTGGGACAACGAACACCGGGGAGCTGTTTTTT. The chain has TRBV10-1 and TRBJ2-2; D perhaps matches TRBD1 (6 bases). V lost 8 bases to trimming and J lost 0 bases, with 13 bases between them. This CDR3 is built from 15 residues. CDR1 and CDR2 (germline): WNHNN, SYGVQD (reference sequence).

The J gene is TRBJ2-7, the V gene TRBV5-3; D is uncertain. TRBV5-3 is known as an ORF, though its function is uncertain. V gave up 0 bases and J gave up 4 bases, with 11 bases separating them. The CDR3 contains 14 residues. CDR3 loop: CARSLGGSLYEQYV. For the CDR3, the DNA is TGTGCCAGAAGCTTGGGAGGTTCCTTATACGAGCAGTACGTC.

The CDR3 DNA follows: TGTGCCAGCAGCCCCCGGGACAGGTCTGCTGGCTACACCTTC. Protein sequence: CASSPRDRSAGYTF. The V and J genes are TRBV19 and TRBJ1-2; 8 bases line up with TRBD1. This CDR3 is 14 amino acids long. Per germline, CDR1 LNHDA and CDR2 SQIVND (reference sequence). V was clipped by 9 bases and J by 7 bases; unmatched bases: 13.

The chain carries TRBV18 and TRBJ1-1; no clear D. Germline lookup yields CDR1 KGHSH and CDR2 LQKENI. This CDR3 has 11 amino acids. Trimming pared 3 bases from V and 8 bases from J, leaving 7 bases between. CDR3 in amino acids: CASSPGREAFF. CDR3 nucleotide sequence: TGTGCCAGCTCACCCGGCAGGGAAGCTTTCTTT.

The rearrangement links TRBV5-1 to TRBJ1-1; tentatively, D is TRBD1 (5 bases). CDR1 SGHRS and CDR2 YFSETQ come from the germline V gene. With 0 bases removed from V and 5 bases from J, the gap between germline ends came to 11 bases. The CDR3 extends over 14 amino acids. CDR3: CASSLEGYGTEAFF. The CDR3, as DNA: TGCGCCAGCAGCTTGGAGGGGTATGGGACTGAAGCTTTCTTT.

This rearrangement joins TRBV28 to TRBJ2-5; 7 bases line up with TRBD2. The V and J ends lost 4 bases and 2 bases, in that order; junction bases with no gene match: 7. The length of the CDR3 is 15 residues. Per the germline V gene, CDR1 is MDHEN and CDR2 is SYDVKM. The CDR3 loop reads CASSSQTSRQETQYF. CDR3 DNA: TGTGCCAGCAGTTCCCAGACTAGCCGACAAGAGACCCAGTACTTC.

V gene TRBV4-1 combines with J gene TRBJ2-1; TRBD2 is a possible D gene (5 bases). V lost 3 bases to trimming and J lost 0 bases, with 12 bases between them. Per germline, CDR1 MGHRA and CDR2 YSYEKL. CDR3 size: 16 residues. The CDR3 here is CASSHEGISSYNEQFF. In DNA form, the CDR3 reads TGCGCCAGCAGCCACGAGGGCATTAGCTCCTACAATGAGCAGTTCTTC.

This rearrangement joins TRBV19 to TRBJ1-5, with D possibly matching TRBD1 (5 bases). Germline-derived CDR1 and CDR2 are LNHDA and SQIVND (reference sequence). V was trimmed by 3 bases and J by 0 bases, leaving 15 bases between them. CDR3 length: 17 amino acids. The CDR3 sequence is CASSMTAALFSNQPQHF. The CDR3 region has the DNA TGTGCCAGTAGTATGACAGCAGCACTTTTTAGCAATCAGCCCCAGCATTTT.

The J gene is TRBJ1-3, the V gene TRBV5-1; possible D gene TRBD1, 5 bases. The germline V gene has CDR1 SGHRS and CDR2 YFSETQ. The CDR3 loop spans 15 amino acids. V lost 2 bases, J lost 0 bases, and 9 bases lay in between. The CDR3 here is CASSFGQASGNTIYF. CDR3 nucleotides: TGCGCCAGCAGCTTCGGACAAGCCTCTGGAAACACCATATATTTT. The variable domain in full, completed from reference TRBV5-1 and TRBJ1-3, reads KAGVTQTPRYLIKTRGQQVTLSCSPISGHRSVSWYQQTPGQGLQFLFEYFSETQRNKGNFPGRFSGRQFSNSRSEMNVSTLELGDSALYLCASSFGQASGNTIYFGEGSWLTVV.

This clone was detected once. The chain couples TRBV25-1 to TRBJ1-1; D may be TRBD1 (6 bases). Trimming took off 1 base at V and 3 bases at J, with 15 bases between the two ends. This CDR3 has 16 residues. CDR1 and CDR2 (germline): MGHDK, SYGVNS. The CDR3 spells CASSEFGRGLDTEAFF. The CDR3 DNA follows: TGTGCCAGCAGTGAATTTGGGAGGGGGTTGGACACTGAAGCTTTCTTT.

This sequence joins TRBV4-1 and TRBJ1-4, with 7 positions matching TRBD1. This CDR3 has 15 residues. Germline trimming cut 2 bases from V and 2 bases from J; bases unmatched to any gene: 2. The germline V gene encodes CDR1 MGHRA and CDR2 YSYEKL. This CDR3 is CASSQPGQTNEKLFF. The CDR3 coding sequence is TGCGCCAGCAGCCAACCGGGACAGACTAATGAAAAACTGTTTTTT.

The genes are TRBV19 and TRBJ2-4, with 7 bases that match TRBD1. This CDR3 has 14 residues. Germline-derived CDR1 and CDR2 are LNHDA and SQIVND (reference sequence). V shed 3 bases, J shed 9 bases, and the junction held 8 bases outside the gene matches. The CDR3 nucleotides read TGTGCCAGTAGTATCCAACAGGGGCGCGGCATTCAGTACTTC. It encodes CASSIQQGRGIQYF.

The V and J genes are TRBV9 and TRBJ1-5; 10 bases fit TRBD1. Germline V CDR1 and CDR2: SGDLS, YYNGEE. The CDR3 totals 15 residues. After removal of 2 bases from V and 6 bases from J, the junction contained 5 bases not matched to a gene. CDR3 region: CASSVTGGVGQPQHF. CDR3 nucleotides: TGTGCCAGCAGCGTGACAGGGGGCGTGGGTCAGCCCCAGCATTTT.